This T cell receptor (beta chain) was sequenced in a study of cytomegalovirus exposure and HLA in healthy donors. As to this clone: Its antigen remains unidentified.

Amplification used 60 Vbeta primers and 13 Jbeta primers. The data were produced by immunoSEQ multiplex PCR, yet TCRdb's version contains in-frame clones alone and is incomplete. The repertoire includes 98,000 or so clones, over 65% of them detected once, and more than 1.5% sits in the top ten. Germline CDR1 and CDR2: LNHDA and SQIVND (reference sequence). The CDR3 totals 14 residues. Between the trimmed V and J ends, which lost 3 bases and 4 bases, there was a span of 13 bases. Study-level results: When analyzed later, the rates of TCR association showed variation by HLA locus, with DRB1 the most and HLA-C the fewest.

The sequenced sample was PBMCs. The sequence was collected from a woman in her thirties or forties in good health and CMV-seronegative. The V and J genes are TRBV19 and TRBJ2-7, with TRBD2 as a possible D gene (6 bases). In DNA, the CDR3 is TGTGCCAGTAGTATGGGCGGGAACTTGTACGAGCAGTACTTC. Residues: CASSMGGNLYEQYF.